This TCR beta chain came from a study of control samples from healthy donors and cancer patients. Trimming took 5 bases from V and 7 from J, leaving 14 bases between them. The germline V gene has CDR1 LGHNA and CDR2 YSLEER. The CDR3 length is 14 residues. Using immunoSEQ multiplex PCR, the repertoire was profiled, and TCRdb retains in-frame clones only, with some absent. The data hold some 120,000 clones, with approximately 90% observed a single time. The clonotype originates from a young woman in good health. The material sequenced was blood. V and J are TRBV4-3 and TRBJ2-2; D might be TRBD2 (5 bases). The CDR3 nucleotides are TGCGCCAGCAGCTACCGCTACGGGGACGGGGAGCTGTTTTTT. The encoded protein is CASSYRYGDGELFF.